The TCR beta chain under discussion was sequenced for a study of blood T cell repertoires in COVID-19. In the study overall: Sites across the United States, Italy and Spain contributed samples from acute and convalescent COVID-19.

How the authors handled the data: Using reference gene primer amplification, nucleated cell counts were estimated. TCRdb keeps only in-frame clones here, not all; method: immunoSEQ multiplex PCR. Clonal size and the V and J genes are those of that table, whereas D and trimming came from the DNA. The data contain roughly 120,000 clones, roughly four fifths of them singletons. The J segment lost 7 bases and the V segment lost 1 base, leaving 3 bases of the junction unmatched. The germline V gene encodes CDR1 SNHLY and CDR2 FYNNEI. The CDR3 length is 14 residues. Sequenced: peripheral blood. The rearrangement uses TRBV2 and TRBJ1-4; TRBD1 matches at 7 bases. The receptor's source is a human donor in a cohort sampled during active COVID-19. CDR3 in DNA: TGTGCCAGCAGTGAAGACAGGGGTGGTGAAAAACTGTTTTTT. Amino acids: CASSEDRGGEKLFF.